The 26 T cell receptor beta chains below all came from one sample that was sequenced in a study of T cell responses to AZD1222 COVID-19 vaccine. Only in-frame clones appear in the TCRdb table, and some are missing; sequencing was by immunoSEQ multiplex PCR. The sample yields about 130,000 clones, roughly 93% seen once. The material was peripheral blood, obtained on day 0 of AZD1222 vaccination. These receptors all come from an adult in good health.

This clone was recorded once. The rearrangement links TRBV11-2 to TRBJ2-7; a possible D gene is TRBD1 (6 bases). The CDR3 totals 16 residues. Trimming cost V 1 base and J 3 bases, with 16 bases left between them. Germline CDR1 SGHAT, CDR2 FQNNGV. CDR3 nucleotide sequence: TGTGCCAGCAGCTTAGGATGGGCCAGGGGTGGCTACGAGCAGTACTTC. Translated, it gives CASSLGWARGGYEQYF.

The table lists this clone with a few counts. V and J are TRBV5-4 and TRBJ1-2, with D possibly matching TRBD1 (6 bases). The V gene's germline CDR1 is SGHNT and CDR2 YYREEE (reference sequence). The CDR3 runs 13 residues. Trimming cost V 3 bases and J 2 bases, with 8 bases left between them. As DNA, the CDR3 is TGTGCCAGCAGCTCGACAGGAAACTATGGCTACACCTTC. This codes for CASSSTGNYGYTF.

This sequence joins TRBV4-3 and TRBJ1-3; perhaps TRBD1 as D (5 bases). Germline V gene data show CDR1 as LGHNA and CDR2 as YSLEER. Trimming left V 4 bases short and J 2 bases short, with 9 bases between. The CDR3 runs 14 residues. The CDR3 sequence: CASSRIGAGNTIYF. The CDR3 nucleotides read TGCGCCAGCAGCCGGATAGGGGCTGGAAACACCATATATTTT.

This CDR3 reads CASSLRGFGSSGTSYNEQFF. The CDR3 nucleotides read TGTGCCAGCAGCCTCAGAGGGTTTGGGTCTAGCGGGACATCCTACAATGAGCAGTTCTTC. V gene TRBV6-2 or TRBV6-3 combines with J gene TRBJ2-1, with 9 bases identical to TRBD2. V gave up 6 bases and J gave up 1 base; unmatched junction bases: 19. The germline V gene encodes CDR1 MNHEY and CDR2 SVGEGT. There are 20 residues in the CDR3.

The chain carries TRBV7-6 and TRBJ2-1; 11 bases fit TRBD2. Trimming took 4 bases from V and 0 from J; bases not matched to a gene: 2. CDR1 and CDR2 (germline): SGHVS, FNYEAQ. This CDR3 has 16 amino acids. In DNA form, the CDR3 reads TGTGCCAGCAGCTCTAGCGGGAGGAGCTCCTACAATGAGCAGTTCTTC. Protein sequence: CASSSSGRSSYNEQFF.

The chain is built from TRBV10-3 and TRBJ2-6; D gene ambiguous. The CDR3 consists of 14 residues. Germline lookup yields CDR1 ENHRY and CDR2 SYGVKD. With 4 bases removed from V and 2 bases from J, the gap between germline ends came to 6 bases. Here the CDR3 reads CAISVGTGANVLTF. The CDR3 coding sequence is TGTGCCATCAGTGTGGGAACTGGGGCCAACGTCCTGACTTTC.

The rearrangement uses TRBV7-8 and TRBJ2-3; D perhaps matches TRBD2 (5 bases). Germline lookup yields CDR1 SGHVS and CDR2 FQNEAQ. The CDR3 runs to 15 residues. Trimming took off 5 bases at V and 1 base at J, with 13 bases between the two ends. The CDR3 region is CASSPRRSRTDTQYF. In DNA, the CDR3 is TGTGCCAGCAGCCCTCGGAGGTCCCGCACAGATACGCAGTATTTT.

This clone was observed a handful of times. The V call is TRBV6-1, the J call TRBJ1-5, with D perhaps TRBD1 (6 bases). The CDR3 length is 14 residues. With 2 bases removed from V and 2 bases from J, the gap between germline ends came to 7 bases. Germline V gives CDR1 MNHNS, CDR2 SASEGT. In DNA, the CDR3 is TGTGCCAGCAGTGAAAGGGGGGGCAATCAGCCCCAGCATTTT. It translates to CASSERGGNQPQHF.

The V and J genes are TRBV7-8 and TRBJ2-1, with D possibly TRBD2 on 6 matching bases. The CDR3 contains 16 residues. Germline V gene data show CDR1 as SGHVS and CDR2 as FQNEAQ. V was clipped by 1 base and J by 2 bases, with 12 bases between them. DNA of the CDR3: TGTGCCAGCAGCTTAGGGCGACTAGTTCCCTACAATGAGCAGTTCTTC. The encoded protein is CASSLGRLVPYNEQFF.

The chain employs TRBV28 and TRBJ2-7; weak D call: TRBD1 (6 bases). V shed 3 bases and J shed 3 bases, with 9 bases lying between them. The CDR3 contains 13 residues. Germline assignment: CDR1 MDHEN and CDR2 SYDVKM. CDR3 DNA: TGTGCCAGCAGTTTTCCGGACAGCTACGAGCAGTACTTC. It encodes CASSFPDSYEQYF. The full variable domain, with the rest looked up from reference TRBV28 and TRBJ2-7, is DVKVTQSSRYLVKRTGEKVFLECVQDMDHENMFWYRQDPGLGLRLIYFSYDVKMKEKGDIPEGYSVSREKKERFSLILESASTNQTSMYLCASSFPDSYEQYFGPGTRLTVT.

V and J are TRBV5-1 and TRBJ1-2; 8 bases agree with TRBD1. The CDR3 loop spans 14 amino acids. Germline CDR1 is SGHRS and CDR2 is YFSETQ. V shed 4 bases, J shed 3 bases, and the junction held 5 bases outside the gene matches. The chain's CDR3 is CASSEDRGHYGYTF. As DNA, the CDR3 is TGCGCCAGCAGCGAAGACAGGGGCCACTATGGCTACACCTTC. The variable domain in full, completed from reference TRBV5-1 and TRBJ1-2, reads KAGVTQTPRYLIKTRGQQVTLSCSPISGHRSVSWYQQTPGQGLQFLFEYFSETQRNKGNFPGRFSGRQFSNSRSEMNVSTLELGDSALYLCASSEDRGHYGYTFGSGTRLTVV.

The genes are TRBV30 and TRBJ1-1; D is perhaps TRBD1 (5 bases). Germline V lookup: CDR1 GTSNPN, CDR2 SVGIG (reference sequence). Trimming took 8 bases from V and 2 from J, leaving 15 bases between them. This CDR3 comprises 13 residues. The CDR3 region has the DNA TGTGCCGGTGGAATGACAGCAAACACTGAAGCTTTCTTT. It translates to CAGGMTANTEAFF. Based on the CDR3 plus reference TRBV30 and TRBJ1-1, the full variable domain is SQTIHQWPATLVQPVGSPLSLECTVEGTSNPNLYWYRQAAGRGLQLLFYSVGIGQISSEVPQNLSASRPQDRQFILSSKKLLLSDSGFYLCAGGMTANTEAFFGQGTRLTVV.

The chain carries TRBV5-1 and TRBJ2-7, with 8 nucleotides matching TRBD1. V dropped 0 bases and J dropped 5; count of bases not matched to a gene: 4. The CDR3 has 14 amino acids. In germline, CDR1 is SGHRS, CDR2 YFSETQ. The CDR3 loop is CASSLGQGAHEQYF. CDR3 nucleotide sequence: TGCGCCAGCAGCTTGGGCCAGGGGGCACACGAGCAGTACTTC.

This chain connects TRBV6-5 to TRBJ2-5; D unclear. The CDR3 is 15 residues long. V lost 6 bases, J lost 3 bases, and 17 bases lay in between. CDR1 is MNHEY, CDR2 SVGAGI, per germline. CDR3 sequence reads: CASRVLQSWEETQYF. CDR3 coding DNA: TGTGCCAGCAGGGTACTCCAGAGCTGGGAAGAGACCCAGTACTTC.

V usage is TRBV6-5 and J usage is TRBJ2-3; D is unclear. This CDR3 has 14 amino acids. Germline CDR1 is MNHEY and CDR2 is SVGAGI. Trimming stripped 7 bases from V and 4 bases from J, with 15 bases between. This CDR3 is CASTRDLSPDTQYF. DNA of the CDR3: TGTGCCAGCACCCGCGACTTAAGCCCAGATACGCAGTATTTT.

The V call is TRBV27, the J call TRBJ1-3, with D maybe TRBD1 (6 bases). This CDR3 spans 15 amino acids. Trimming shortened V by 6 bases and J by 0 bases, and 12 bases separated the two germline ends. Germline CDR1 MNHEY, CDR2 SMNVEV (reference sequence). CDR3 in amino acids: CASSDRLSSGNTIYF. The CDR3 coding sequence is TGTGCCAGCAGCGACAGGTTAAGCTCTGGAAACACCATATATTTT.

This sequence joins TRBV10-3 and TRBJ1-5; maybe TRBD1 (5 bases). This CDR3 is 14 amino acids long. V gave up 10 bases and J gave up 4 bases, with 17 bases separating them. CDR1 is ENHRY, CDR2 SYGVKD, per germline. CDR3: CATKPGTGNQPQHF. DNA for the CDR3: TGTGCCACGAAGCCCGGGACGGGGAATCAGCCCCAGCATTTT.

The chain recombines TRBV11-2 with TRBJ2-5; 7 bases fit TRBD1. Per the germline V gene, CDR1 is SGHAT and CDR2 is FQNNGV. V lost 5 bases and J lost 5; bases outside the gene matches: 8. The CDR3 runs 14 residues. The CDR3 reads CASSQNRGYETQYF. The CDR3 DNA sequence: TGTGCCAGCAGCCAAAACAGGGGTTATGAGACCCAGTACTTC.

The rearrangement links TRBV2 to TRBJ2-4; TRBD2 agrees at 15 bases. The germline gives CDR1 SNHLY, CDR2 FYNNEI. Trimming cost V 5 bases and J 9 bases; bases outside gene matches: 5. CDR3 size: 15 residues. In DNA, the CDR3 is TGTGCCAGCAGTCCGGGACTAGCGGGAGGAGGCATTCAGTACTTC. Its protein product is CASSPGLAGGGIQYF.

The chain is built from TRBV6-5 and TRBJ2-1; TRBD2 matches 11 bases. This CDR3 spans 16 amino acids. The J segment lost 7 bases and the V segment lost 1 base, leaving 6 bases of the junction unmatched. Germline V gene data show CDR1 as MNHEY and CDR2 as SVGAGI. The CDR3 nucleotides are TGTGCCAGCAGTTACTTACTAGCGGGAGTACGGAATGAGCAGTTCTTC. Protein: CASSYLLAGVRNEQFF.

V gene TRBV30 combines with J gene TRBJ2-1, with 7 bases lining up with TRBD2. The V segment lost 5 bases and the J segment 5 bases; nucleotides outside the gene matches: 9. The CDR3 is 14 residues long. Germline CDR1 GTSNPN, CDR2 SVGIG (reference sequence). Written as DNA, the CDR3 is TGTGCCTGGCATCTGGCGGGACTACACAATGAGCAGTTCTTC. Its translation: CAWHLAGLHNEQFF. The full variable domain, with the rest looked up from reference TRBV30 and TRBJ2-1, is SQTIHQWPATLVQPVGSPLSLECTVEGTSNPNLYWYRQAAGRGLQLLFYSVGIGQISSEVPQNLSASRPQDRQFILSSKKLLLSDSGFYLCAWHLAGLHNEQFFGPGTRLTVL.

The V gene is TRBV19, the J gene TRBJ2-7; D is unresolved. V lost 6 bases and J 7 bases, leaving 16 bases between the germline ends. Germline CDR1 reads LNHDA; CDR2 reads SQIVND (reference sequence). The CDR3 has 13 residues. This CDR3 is CASSSDGLREQYF. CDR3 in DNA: TGTGCCAGTAGCTCGGACGGTCTACGGGAGCAGTACTTC. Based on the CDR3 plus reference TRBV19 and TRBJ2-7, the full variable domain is DGGITQSPKYLFRKEGQNVTLSCEQNLNHDAMYWYRQDPGQGLRLIYYSQIVNDFQKGDIAEGYSVSREKKESFPLTVTSAQKNPTAFYLCASSSDGLREQYFGPGTRLTVT.

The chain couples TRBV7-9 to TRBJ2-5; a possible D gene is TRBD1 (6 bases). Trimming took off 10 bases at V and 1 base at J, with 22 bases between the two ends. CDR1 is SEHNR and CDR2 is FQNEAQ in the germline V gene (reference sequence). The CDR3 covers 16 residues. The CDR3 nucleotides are TGTGCCACCCAAATTACTGGTTGGGGGCCCCAAGAGACCCAGTACTTC. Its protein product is CATQITGWGPQETQYF. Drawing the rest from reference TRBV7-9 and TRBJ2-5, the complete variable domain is DTGVSQNPRHKITKRGQNVTFRCDPISEHNRLYWYRQTLGQGPEFLTYFQNEAQLEKSRLLSDRFSAERPKGSFSTLEIQRTEQGDSAMYLCATQITGWGPQETQYFGPGTRLLVL.

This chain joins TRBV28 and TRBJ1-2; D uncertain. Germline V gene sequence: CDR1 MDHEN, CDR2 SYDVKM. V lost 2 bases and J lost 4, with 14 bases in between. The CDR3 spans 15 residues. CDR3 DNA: TGTGCCAGCAGTTTAGGCCTTCTTCCCCCCTATGGCTACACCTTC. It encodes CASSLGLLPPYGYTF.

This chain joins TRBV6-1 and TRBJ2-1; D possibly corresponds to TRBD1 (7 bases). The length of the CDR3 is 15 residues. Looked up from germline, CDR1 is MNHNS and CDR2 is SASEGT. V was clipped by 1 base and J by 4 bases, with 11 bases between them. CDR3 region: CASSEGRGLYNEQFF. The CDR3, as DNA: TGTGCCAGCAGTGAAGGGAGGGGGCTTTACAATGAGCAGTTCTTC.

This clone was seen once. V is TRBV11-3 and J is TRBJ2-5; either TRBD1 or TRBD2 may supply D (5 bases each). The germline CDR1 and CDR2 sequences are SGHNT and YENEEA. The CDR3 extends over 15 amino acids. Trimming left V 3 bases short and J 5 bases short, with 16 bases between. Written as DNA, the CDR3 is TGTGCCAGCAGCTTGAGTGGGGGTAGCCGGGAGACCCAGTACTTC. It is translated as CASSLSGGSRETQYF. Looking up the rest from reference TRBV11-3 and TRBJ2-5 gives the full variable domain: EAGVVQSPRYKIIEKKQPVAFWCNPISGHNTLYWYLQNLGQGPELLIRYENEEAVDDSQLPKDRFSAERLKGVDSTLKIQPAELGDSAVYLCASSLSGGSRETQYFGPGTRLLVL.